The 21 T cell receptor beta chains below were found in one sample sequenced in a study of blood T cells in healthy people across ages. The use of a sample-barcoded 5' primer and a J-beta primer mix characterized a second PCR of roughly 6 to 11 cycles. TCRdb re-analysed the 5' RACE reads in MiXCR, keeping a single row per CDR3 protein. The table lists 900,000 to 950,000 distinct CDR3 sequences, just under 30% of them singletons. The sample was also reused in another study, on T cells of mothers and their children.

Sequenced: blood. The receptors here all came from a woman between 40 and 50 years old in good health.

This clonotype came up a few times. This sequence joins TRBV2 and TRBJ2-5; tentative D call: TRBD1 (5 bases). The CDR3 is made up of 16 amino acids. With 6 bases removed from V and 4 bases from J, the gap between germline ends came to 21 bases. Germline CDR1 and CDR2: SNHLY and FYNNEI. CDR3 nucleotides: TGTGCCAGCAGCCCTGGACACTCAAACAGAGCAGAGACCCAGTACTTC. It specifies CASSPGHSNRAETQYF.

This clonotype was observed a few times. CDR3 region: CATLSGMLTTEAFF. CDR3 sequence (DNA): TGTGCCACGCTAAGCGGGATGTTGACCACTGAAGCTTTCTTT. The chain recombines TRBV6-5 with TRBJ1-1, with D unresolved. This CDR3 is 14 amino acids long. In germline, CDR1 is MNHEY, CDR2 SVGAGI. V was trimmed by 10 bases and J by 4 bases, leaving 19 bases between them.

This clonotype was seen a handful of times. The chain carries TRBV12-3 or TRBV12-4 and TRBJ2-7; no firm D call. The germline V and J ends were trimmed by 5 bases and 4 bases, with 15 bases remaining between them. The CDR3 extends over 14 amino acids. This CDR3 reads CASSLQDGSYEQYF. Here the CDR3 DNA reads TGTGCCAGCAGTCTTCAGGACGGGTCATACGAGCAGTACTTC.

The chain carries TRBV27 and TRBJ2-4; D remains unclear. Germline V lookup: CDR1 MNHEY, CDR2 SMNVEV (reference sequence). Deletions cut 7 bases from V and 6 bases from J, with 7 bases between. This CDR3 contains 11 residues. CDR3 coding DNA: TGTGCCAGCACCGTTGGAAACATTCAGTACTTC. It specifies CASTVGNIQYF.

The gene calls are TRBV29-1 and TRBJ1-1, with D unclear. The CDR3 is made up of 12 amino acids. The V and J ends lost 5 bases and 3 bases respectively, with 10 bases between them. Germline V lookup: CDR1 SQVTM, CDR2 ANQGSEA. The CDR3 coding sequence is TGCAGCGTTTTGGCCGGAGACACTGAAGCTTTCTTT. It yields the protein CSVLAGDTEAFF.

This clonotype has more than one count but fewer than ten. This chain joins TRBV15 and TRBJ2-5, with D possibly TRBD2 on 6 matching bases. V was trimmed by 1 base and J by 5 bases, leaving 11 bases between them. The CDR3 is made up of 14 amino acids. In germline, CDR1 is LNHNV, CDR2 YYDKDF (reference sequence). CDR3 bases: TGTGCCACCAGCAGAGGTCGGGGGAGGGAGACCCAGTACTTC. Translation: CATSRGRGRETQYF.

This clonotype was observed a handful of times. In DNA form, the CDR3 reads TGTGCCAGCAGCTTGCCAGGGCACTCCTACAATGAGCAGTTCTTC. Residues: CASSLPGHSYNEQFF. The rearrangement links TRBV5-6 to TRBJ2-1, with D tentatively TRBD1 (5 bases). Per the germline V gene, CDR1 is SGHDT and CDR2 is YYEEEE. V lost 1 base, J lost 0 bases, and 8 bases lay in between. This CDR3 comprises 15 residues.

Many counts were recorded for this clonotype. V gene TRBV12-3 or TRBV12-4 combines with J gene TRBJ1-5, with no clear D. The CDR3 runs 13 residues. Trimming pared 7 bases from V and 5 bases from J, leaving 12 bases between. CDR3 sequence (DNA): TGTGCCAGCACGCAGCAGGCGCATCAGCCCCAGCATTTT. It encodes CASTQQAHQPQHF.

At least ten counts were recorded for this clonotype. The chain carries TRBV20-1 and TRBJ2-4; 9 bases align to TRBD1. The CDR3 covers 13 residues. The germline V gene has CDR1 DFQATT and CDR2 SNEGSKA (reference sequence). With V trimmed by 5 bases and J by 9 bases, 8 bases remained unmatched. Here the CDR3 DNA reads TGCAGTGCTCCGGACAGGGGAGAGGGCATTCAGTACTTC. Protein sequence: CSAPDRGEGIQYF.

The chain combines TRBV7-9 with TRBJ1-6; no reliable D call. This CDR3 is built from 12 residues. Trimming removed 5 bases from V and 10 bases from J, with 9 bases in between. From germline, CDR1 is SEHNR and CDR2 FQNEAQ (reference sequence). For the CDR3, the DNA is TGTGCCAGCAGCCAACAAGACTCACCCCTCCACTTT. As protein: CASSQQDSPLHF.

In regard to this clonotype: This clone may be a read error of a much larger clone one base away. The V call is TRBV5-1, the J call TRBJ2-1, with 7 bases aligning to TRBD1. CDR3 length equals 15 residues. Germline V gene data show CDR1 as SGHRS and CDR2 as YFSETQ. This CDR3 reads CASSLEGGAGNELFF. The CDR3, as DNA: TGCGCCAGCAGTTTAGAAGGGGGCGCAGGGAATGAGCTGTTCTTC.

This clonotype has more than one count but fewer than ten. Compared with germline, one end of the junction differs, possibly owing to a read error. The V and J genes are TRBV9 and TRBJ2-1; D is uncertain. Germline CDR1 SGDLS, CDR2 YYNGEE. The CDR3 contains 16 residues. CDR3: CAGSVGSTRSYNEQFF. The CDR3 bases are TGTGCCGGCAGCGTAGGAAGCACTCGGTCCTACAATGAGCAGTTCTTC.

This clonotype was detected only once. The V and J genes are TRBV20-1 and TRBJ2-5; D ambiguous. Germline values: CDR1 DFQATT, CDR2 SNEGSKA (reference sequence). The CDR3 is made up of 13 amino acids. V lost 0 bases and J 2 bases, leaving 7 bases between the germline ends. CDR3 amino acids: CSARDGKQETQYF. The CDR3 DNA follows: TGCAGTGCTAGAGATGGAAAGCAAGAGACCCAGTACTTC.

The table lists this clonotype with many counts. The chain has TRBV6-2 or TRBV6-3 and TRBJ2-7, with 7 bases aligning to TRBD1. Looked up from germline, CDR1 is MNHEY and CDR2 is SVGEGT. The V and J ends lost 2 bases and 4 bases, in that order; junction bases with no gene match: 2. The CDR3 spans 13 residues. CDR3 DNA: TGTGCCAGCAGTTACGGACAGGAGTACGAGCAGTACTTC. Translating it yields CASSYGQEYEQYF.

Many counts were recorded for this clonotype. The CDR3 protein is CASSQEKRGGLETQYF. CDR3 nucleotides: TGCGCCAGCAGCCAAGAGAAGCGGGGGGGATTGGAGACCCAGTACTTC. The J gene is TRBJ2-5, the V gene TRBV4-3; 10 bases are a match to TRBD2. CDR1 and CDR2 from the germline V gene are LGHNA and YSLEER. CDR3 length equals 16 residues. Unmatched junction bases numbered 6, after V lost 0 bases and J lost 5 bases.

This clonotype was seen a handful of times. The chain joins TRBV7-2 to TRBJ2-5; 10 bases fit TRBD2. J gave up 1 base and V 5 bases, and 7 bases lay outside the gene matches. The CDR3 length is 16 residues. CDR1 is SGHTA and CDR2 is FQGNSA in the germline V gene. DNA of the CDR3: TGTGCCAGCAGCAAACCGGGACTAGCGATCCAAGAGACCCAGTACTTC. This codes for CASSKPGLAIQETQYF.

This clonotype was observed at least ten times. The chain combines TRBV6-1 with TRBJ1-3; unclear D gene. The CDR3 is 15 residues long. The ends were cut back, 1 base at V and 0 bases at J, with 7 bases in the middle. Germline V gives CDR1 MNHNS, CDR2 SASEGT. CDR3 DNA: TGTGCCAGCAGTGAAGAACTTTACTCTGGAAACACCATATATTTT. It translates to CASSEELYSGNTIYF.

Many counts were recorded for this clonotype. V gene TRBV20-1 combines with J gene TRBJ2-3, with D possibly being TRBD1 (6 bases). Germline loops: CDR1 DFQATT, CDR2 SNEGSKA (reference sequence). Trimming removed 0 bases at V and 2 bases at J, with 15 bases between. CDR3 length equals 16 residues. CDR3 amino acids: CSARDLNRAVTDTQYF. DNA for the CDR3: TGCAGTGCTAGAGATCTGAACAGGGCTGTCACAGATACGCAGTATTTT.

The table lists this clonotype with a count of one. One junction end disagrees with the germline gene, perhaps due to a read error. The chain has TRBV2 and TRBJ2-6, with 8 bases lining up with TRBD2. The CDR3 contains 16 residues. The V gene's germline CDR1 is SNHLY and CDR2 FYNNEI. This CDR3 is CASTGTSSVGAYVLTF. The CDR3 DNA follows: TGTGCCAGCACTGGGACTAGTTCTGTCGGGGCCTACGTCCTGACTTTC.

The chain recombines TRBV7-2 with TRBJ2-4; 10 bases match TRBD2. The length of the CDR3 is 16 residues. Germline lookup yields CDR1 SGHTA and CDR2 FQGNSA. Trimming at V came to 5 bases and at J to 14 bases, leaving 18 bases not matched to a gene. In DNA form, the CDR3 reads TGTGCCAGCAGCCCCCGGGGTACTAGCGGGGCCCACGAGAAGTACTTC. Protein sequence: CASSPRGTSGAHEKYF. Looking up the rest from reference TRBV7-2 and TRBJ2-4 gives the full variable domain: GAGVSQSPSNKVTEKGKDVELRCDPISGHTALYWYRQSLGQGLEFLIYFQGNSAPDKSGLPSDRFSAERTGGSVSTLTIQRTQQEDSAVYLCASSPRGTSGAHEKYFGAGTRLSVL.

There are a few counts of this clonotype. The chain has TRBV4-1 and TRBJ2-7; perhaps TRBD1 as D (6 bases). The V and J ends lost 5 bases and 2 bases respectively, with 13 bases between them. This CDR3 has 14 amino acids. Germline CDR1 reads MGHRA; CDR2 reads YSYEKL. The CDR3 is CASSARQVAYEQYF. Here the CDR3 DNA reads TGCGCCAGCAGCGCCAGACAGGTGGCCTACGAGCAGTACTTC.